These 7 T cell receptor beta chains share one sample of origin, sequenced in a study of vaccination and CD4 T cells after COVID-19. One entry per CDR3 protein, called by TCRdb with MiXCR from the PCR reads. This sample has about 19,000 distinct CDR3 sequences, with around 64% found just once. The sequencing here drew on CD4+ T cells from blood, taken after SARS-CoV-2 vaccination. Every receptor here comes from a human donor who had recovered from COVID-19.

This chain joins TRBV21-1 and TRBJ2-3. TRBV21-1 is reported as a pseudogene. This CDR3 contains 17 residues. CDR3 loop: CASSNVDGSKSTDTQYF. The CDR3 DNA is TGTGCCAGCAGCAACGTAGATGGCTCGAAGAGCACAGATACGCAGTATTTT.

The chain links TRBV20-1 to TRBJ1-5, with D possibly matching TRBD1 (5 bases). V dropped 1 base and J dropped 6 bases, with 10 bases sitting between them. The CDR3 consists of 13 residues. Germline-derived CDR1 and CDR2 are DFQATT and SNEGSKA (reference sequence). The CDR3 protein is CSARAGGGQPQHF. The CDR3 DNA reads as TGCAGTGCTAGAGCTGGGGGAGGTCAGCCCCAGCATTTT.

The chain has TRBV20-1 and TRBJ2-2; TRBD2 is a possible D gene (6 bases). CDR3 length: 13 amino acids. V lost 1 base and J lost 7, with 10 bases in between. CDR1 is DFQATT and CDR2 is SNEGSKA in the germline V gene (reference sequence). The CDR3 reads CSARALRGGELFF. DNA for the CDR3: TGCAGTGCTAGAGCATTGCGGGGCGGGGAGCTGTTTTTT.

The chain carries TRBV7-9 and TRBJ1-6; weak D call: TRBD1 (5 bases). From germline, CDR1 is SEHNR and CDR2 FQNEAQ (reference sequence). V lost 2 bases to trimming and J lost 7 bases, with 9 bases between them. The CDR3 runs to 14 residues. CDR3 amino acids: CASSLQGENSPLHF. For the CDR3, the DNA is TGTGCCAGCAGCTTACAGGGTGAAAATTCACCCCTCCACTTT.

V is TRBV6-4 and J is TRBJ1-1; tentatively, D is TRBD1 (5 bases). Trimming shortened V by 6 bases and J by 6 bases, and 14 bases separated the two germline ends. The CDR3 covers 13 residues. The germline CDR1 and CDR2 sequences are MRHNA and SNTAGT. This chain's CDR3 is CASRAGNMAEAFF. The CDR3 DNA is TGTGCCAGCAGGGCAGGGAATATGGCTGAAGCTTTCTTT.

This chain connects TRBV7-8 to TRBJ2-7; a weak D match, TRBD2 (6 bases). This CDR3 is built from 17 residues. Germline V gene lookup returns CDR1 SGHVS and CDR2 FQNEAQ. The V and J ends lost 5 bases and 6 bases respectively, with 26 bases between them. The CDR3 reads CASSRRGTYDVLSEQYF. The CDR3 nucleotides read TGTGCCAGCAGCCGCCGGGGGACCTACGACGTCCTTTCCGAGCAGTACTTC.

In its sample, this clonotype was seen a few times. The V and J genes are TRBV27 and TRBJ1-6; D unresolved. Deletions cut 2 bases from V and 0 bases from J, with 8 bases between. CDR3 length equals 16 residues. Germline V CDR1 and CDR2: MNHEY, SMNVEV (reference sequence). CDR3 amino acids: CASSLQAASYNSPLHF. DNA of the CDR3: TGTGCCAGCAGTTTACAGGCAGCCTCCTATAATTCACCCCTCCACTTT.